A selection of T cell receptor beta chains follows, all from one sample in a study of Ad26.COV2.S vaccination and SARS-CoV-2 variants. Sequenced by immunoSEQ multiplex PCR; TCRdb stores in-frame clones only, minus some. The table has 400,000 to 500,000 clones, approximately 92% seen once; the top ten hold just over 2.5%. The sequencing used peripheral blood, collected in a trial of Ad26.COV2.S vaccine versus placebo. The source is a person aged 18-60 years who received the Ad26.COV2.S COVID-19 vaccine or a placebo. Both conserved end residues are part of each CDR3. D genes are given only for firm matches. A clone size is listed for some rows: how often the clone was seen (once, few, many), or a class if it is expanded.

>15|NA|TRBV5-4|NA|TRBJ2-4
CASSGPDRAKNIQYF
TGTGCCAGCAGCGGCCCGGACAGAGCCAAAAACATTCAGTACTTC
>13|NA|TRBV18|NA|TRBJ2-7
CASSPGTFYEQYF
TGTGCCAGCTCACCCGGGACCTTCTACGAGCAGTACTTC
>15|TRBD2|TRBV7-2|NA|TRBJ2-3
CASSFRGGSTDTQYF
TGTGCCAGCAGCTTCCGGGGGGGTAGCACAGATACGCAGTATTTT
>16|TRBD2|TRBV7-2|NA|TRBJ2-2
CASSRYGGANSGELFF
TGTGCCAGCAGCAGATACGGGGGGGCCAACAGCGGGGAGCTGTTTTTT
>16|NA|TRBV2|NA|TRBJ2-1
CASSPWGSQSGNEQFF
TGTGCCAGCAGCCCTTGGGGTTCGCAAAGTGGGAATGAGCAGTTCTTC
>15|NA|TRBV19|NA|TRBJ1-1
CASRPWLNGLTEAFF
TGTGCCAGTCGCCCCTGGTTAAATGGGTTGACTGAAGCTTTCTTT
>14|NA|TRBV6-2/TRBV6-3|NA|TRBJ1-1
CASSYGTAVTEAFF
TGTGCCAGCAGTTACGGGACGGCTGTCACTGAAGCTTTCTTT
>13|NA|TRBV18|NA|TRBJ1-4
CASSPHAGEKLFF
TGTGCCAGCTCACCCCACGCGGGTGAAAAACTGTTTTTT
>15|TRBD2|TRBV2|NA|TRBJ2-3
CASGPGLGGTDTQYF
TGTGCCAGCGGCCCGGGACTAGGGGGCACAGATACGCAGTATTTT
>15|NA|TRBV5-1|NA|TRBJ1-4
CASSLGSGTNEKLFF
TGCGCCAGCAGCTTAGGGTCCGGAACTAATGAAAAACTGTTTTTT
>15|TRBD1|TRBV7-7|NA|TRBJ1-4
CASSPGGGGGEKLFF
TGTGCTAGCAGCCCTGGTGGAGGGGGCGGTGAAAAACTGTTTTTT
>15|NA|TRBV9|NA|TRBJ2-3
CASSVDGTGGDTQYF
TGTGCCAGCAGCGTAGATGGAACAGGAGGGGATACGCAGTATTTT
>14|NA|TRBV5-1|once|TRBJ1-3
CASSPYISGNTIYF
TGCGCCAGCAGCCCCTACATCTCTGGAAACACCATATATTTT
>13|NA|TRBV20-1|NA|TRBJ1-2
CSASTETNYGYTF
TGCAGTGCTAGTACAGAAACTAACTATGGCTACACCTTC
>15|NA|TRBV5-4|NA|TRBJ1-2
CASSNPPQGNYGYTF
TGTGCCAGCAGCAATCCTCCCCAGGGAAACTATGGCTACACCTTC
>14|NA|TRBV5-4|few|TRBJ1-1
CASSRRWGLTEAFF
TGTGCCAGCAGCCGGAGGTGGGGGCTCACTGAAGCTTTCTTT
>12|NA|TRBV29-1|NA|TRBJ1-1
CSVESANTEAFF
TGCAGCGTTGAATCTGCGAACACTGAAGCTTTCTTT
>17|TRBD1|TRBV30|NA|TRBJ2-2
CAWSTPWGRGRTGELFF
TGTGCCTGGAGTACACCCTGGGGCAGGGGGCGCACCGGGGAGCTGTTTTTT
>14|NA|TRBV3-1/TRBV3-2|NA|TRBJ1-4
CASSQASGYEKLFF
TGTGCCAGCAGCCAAGCTTCGGGATACGAAAAACTGTTTTTT
>14|NA|TRBV7-6|few|TRBJ1-6
CASSFGQNLSPLHF
TGTGCCAGCAGCTTCGGACAAAACCTTTCACCCCTCCACTTT
>16|TRBD1|TRBV6-2/TRBV6-3|few|TRBJ1-5
CASSIATGTGVQPQHF
TGTGCCAGCAGCATAGCTACCGGGACAGGGGTTCAGCCCCAGCATTTT
>13|TRBD1|TRBV5-1|NA|TRBJ1-4
CASSLQGDEKLFF
TGCGCCAGCAGCTTACAGGGGGATGAAAAACTGTTTTTT
>15|NA|TRBV25-1|NA|TRBJ1-3
CASSDAVNSGNTIYF
TGTGCCAGCAGTGATGCAGTCAACTCTGGAAACACCATATATTTT
>14|NA|TRBV6-4|NA|TRBJ2-1
CASSLSGSHNEQFF
TGTGCCAGCAGCCTGTCAGGGTCCCACAATGAGCAGTTCTTC
>11|NA|TRBV11-3|NA|TRBJ2-1
CASGRWDEQFF
TGTGCCAGCGGTCGGTGGGATGAGCAGTTCTTC
>15|NA|TRBV10-3|NA|TRBJ2-1
CAIRVDRYSYNEQFF
TGTGCCATCAGGGTCGACCGCTACTCCTACAATGAGCAGTTCTTC
>13|NA|TRBV10-3|NA|TRBJ1-2
CAITLGGGYGYTF
TGTGCCATCACCTTAGGAGGGGGGTATGGCTACACCTTC
>15|NA|TRBV2|NA|TRBJ2-5
CASRSHYQDQETQYF
TGTGCCAGCAGGTCCCACTACCAGGACCAAGAGACCCAGTACTTC
>14|TRBD1|TRBV6-6|few|TRBJ1-2
CASSYFGQGNGYTF
TGTGCCAGCAGTTACTTCGGACAGGGGAATGGCTACACCTTC
>14|NA|TRBV7-2|NA|TRBJ2-7
CASSLVGGSYEQYF
TGTGCCAGCAGCTTAGTAGGGGGTTCCTACGAGCAGTACTTC
>16|TRBD2|TRBV5-4|NA|TRBJ2-5
CASSNGLVVMSETQYF
TGTGCCAGCAGCAATGGACTAGTGGTTATGTCTGAGACCCAGTACTTC
>15|TRBD1|TRBV9|NA|TRBJ2-3
CASSAAQGPTDTQYF
TGTGCCAGCAGCGCCGCACAGGGGCCCACAGATACGCAGTATTTT
>13|NA|TRBV9|NA|TRBJ1-1
CASSATPNTEAFF
TGTGCCAGCAGCGCTACCCCGAACACTGAAGCTTTCTTT
>14|NA|TRBV11-2|once|TRBJ1-2
CASSLETDIYGYTF
TGTGCCAGCAGCTTAGAGACGGACATCTATGGCTACACCTTC
>13|TRBD1|TRBV6-5|NA|TRBJ1-2
CASRLDRVDGYTF
TGTGCCAGCAGGCTCGACAGGGTAGACGGCTACACCTTC
>15|NA|TRBV4-1|NA|TRBJ2-6
CASSQVGAGANVLTF
TGCGCCAGCAGCCAAGTGGGGGCTGGGGCCAACGTCCTGACTTTC
>19|TRBD1|TRBV4-1|NA|TRBJ1-5
CASSQGPLLRTGDNQPQHF
TGCGCCAGCAGCCAAGGTCCCCTCCTCCGGACAGGGGACAATCAGCCCCAGCATTTT
>15|NA|TRBV11-1|NA|TRBJ2-1
CASSPADSSYNEQFF
TGTGCCAGCAGCCCAGCGGACTCCTCCTACAATGAGCAGTTCTTC
>14|TRBD1|TRBV7-2|NA|TRBJ2-1
CASRGQGAPNEQFF
TGTGCCAGCAGAGGACAGGGGGCGCCGAATGAGCAGTTCTTC
>12|TRBD1|TRBV18|NA|TRBJ1-2
CASSPEGAGYTF
TGTGCCAGCTCACCGGAGGGGGCGGGCTACACCTTC
>16|TRBD2|TRBV7-2|once|TRBJ2-3
CASSLGGGTLPGTQYF
TGTGCCAGCAGCTTAGGGGGGGGAACTCTCCCGGGTACGCAGTATTTT
>14|NA|TRBV7-9|NA|TRBJ1-6
CASSLRRRGSPLHF
TGTGCCAGCAGCTTAAGAAGGCGTGGTTCACCCCTCCACTTT